This passage covers 16 T cell receptor beta chains from one sample sequenced in a study of radiation and T cells in renal cell carcinoma. Data came from immunoSEQ multiplex PCR; TCRdb stores just in-frame clones and leaves some out. The profile shows about 95,000 clones, around 88% of them singletons. Time point described: baseline pretreatment blood. Treatment given: 15 Gy SBRT to primary tumor, nephrectomy 4 weeks later. The material sequenced was blood, taken from a patient whose treatment included radiotherapy and nephrectomy. Every receptor here comes from a man aged 45-65 years with renal cell carcinoma.

The chain uses TRBV5-1 and TRBJ2-3, with 11 bases matching TRBD1. Germline CDR1 SGHRS, CDR2 YFSETQ. V lost 8 bases, J lost 3 bases, and 5 bases stayed unmatched. There are 14 residues in the CDR3. The CDR3 region is CASLGQGATDTQYF. Here the CDR3 DNA reads TGCGCCAGTCTCGGACAGGGGGCAACAGATACGCAGTATTTT. Complete variable domain (other parts from reference TRBV5-1 and TRBJ2-3): KAGVTQTPRYLIKTRGQQVTLSCSPISGHRSVSWYQQTPGQGLQFLFEYFSETQRNKGNFPGRFSGRQFSNSRSEMNVSTLELGDSALYLCASLGQGATDTQYFGPGTRLTVL.

V is TRBV9 and J is TRBJ2-1; D is tentatively TRBD1 or TRBD2 (5 bases each). V lost 3 bases to trimming and J lost 6 bases, with 28 bases between them. The CDR3 has 19 amino acids. Germline CDR1 is SGDLS and CDR2 is YYNGEE. CDR3 sequence: CASSEPSTDPGPLLNEQFF. The CDR3 DNA reads as TGTGCCAGCAGCGAGCCCTCGACAGATCCGGGACCCCTCCTCAATGAGCAGTTCTTC.

The chain carries TRBV4-1 and TRBJ1-1; D is undetermined. Germline assignment: CDR1 MGHRA and CDR2 YSYEKL. Trimming stripped 0 bases from V and 1 base from J, with 12 bases between. The CDR3 sequence is 16 residues long. The CDR3 coding sequence is TGCGCCAGCAGCCAAGATTACGGCGGCCGGAACACTGAAGCTTTCTTT. Amino acid sequence: CASSQDYGGRNTEAFF.

This chain connects TRBV5-6 to TRBJ2-1; 10 nucleotides align to TRBD2. This CDR3 is 16 amino acids long. With 4 bases clipped from V and 5 bases from J, the junction kept 9 bases outside the gene matches. Germline-derived CDR1 and CDR2 are SGHDT and YYEEEE. Here the CDR3 reads CASSVPSGSAHNEQFF. In DNA, the CDR3 is TGTGCCAGCAGCGTCCCTAGCGGGAGTGCCCACAATGAGCAGTTCTTC.

The chain combines TRBV4-1 with TRBJ2-2; D is tentatively TRBD1 or TRBD2 (5 bases each). Germline CDR1 MGHRA, CDR2 YSYEKL. This CDR3 has 16 amino acids. V shed 0 bases and J shed 6 bases, with 14 bases lying between them. CDR3 amino acids: CASSQERGRGPGELFF. The DNA for the CDR3 is TGCGCCAGCAGCCAAGAGAGGGGTCGGGGTCCCGGGGAGCTGTTTTTT.

The chain employs TRBV7-8 and TRBJ1-1; D gene uncertain. The V end was cut by 5 bases, the J end by 0 bases, with 7 bases between. This CDR3 contains 13 residues. Germline V gene sequence: CDR1 SGHVS, CDR2 FQNEAQ. CDR3 protein: CASSPSVNTEAFF. In DNA form, the CDR3 reads TGTGCCAGCAGCCCATCAGTGAACACTGAAGCTTTCTTT.

Only one count was recorded for this clone. V and J are TRBV5-4 and TRBJ1-2, with D possibly being TRBD1 (5 bases). Trimming took 4 bases from V and 3 from J, leaving 16 bases between them. This CDR3 is 15 amino acids long. Germline CDR1 is SGHNT and CDR2 is YYREEE (reference sequence). Here the CDR3 DNA reads TGTGCCAGCAGCATCGGGACCGTAGGTGACTATGGCTACACCTTC. Translation: CASSIGTVGDYGYTF.

This clone was counted a few times. The J gene is TRBJ1-1, the V gene TRBV27; the D is unclear. The CDR3 has 11 residues. The V gene lost 6 bases and the J gene lost 3 bases, with 5 bases spanning the gap. Germline loops: CDR1 MNHEY, CDR2 SMNVEV (reference sequence). The CDR3 reads CASSRDTEAFF. The DNA of the CDR3 is TGTGCCAGCAGCCGGGACACTGAAGCTTTCTTT.

The chain uses TRBV4-1 and TRBJ1-1; D gene unclear. The CDR3 length is 14 residues. Germline-derived CDR1 and CDR2 are MGHRA and YSYEKL. V was cut by 1 base and J by 5 bases, with 11 bases left in between. CDR3 sequence reads: CASSQVSQNTEAFF. The CDR3 DNA is TGCGCCAGCAGCCAAGTCAGCCAGAATACTGAAGCTTTCTTT.

This clone was seen only a few times. This chain joins TRBV18 and TRBJ2-1; D is possibly TRBD2 (6 bases). CDR1 and CDR2 (germline): KGHSH, LQKENI. Trimming cost V 2 bases and J 12 bases, with 14 bases left between them. There are 13 residues in the CDR3. Here the CDR3 reads CASSPLGRDGQFF. DNA of the CDR3: TGTGCCAGCTCACCATTGGGGCGGGACGGGCAGTTCTTC.

This clone came up a few times. The V and J genes are TRBV7-8 and TRBJ1-2, with TRBD1 matching over 9 bases. V was clipped by 1 base and J by 7 bases; unmatched bases: 7. This CDR3 contains 15 residues. Germline V gene sequence: CDR1 SGHVS, CDR2 FQNEAQ. The CDR3, as DNA: TGTGCCAGCAGCTTAGGGACAGGGGTGCCGGGTGGCTACACCTTC. Protein: CASSLGTGVPGGYTF.

J is TRBJ1-1 and V is TRBV6-1, with a tentative D call TRBD1 (5 bases). The CDR3 spans 14 residues. Trimming shortened V by 6 bases and J by 0 bases, and 11 bases separated the two germline ends. Germline assignment: CDR1 MNHNS and CDR2 SASEGT. In DNA form, the CDR3 reads TGTGCCAGCAGGGCAGGGCGCTTGAACACTGAAGCTTTCTTT. Translated: CASRAGRLNTEAFF.

The genes are TRBV5-1 and TRBJ1-4, with D perhaps TRBD1 (6 bases). The CDR3 has 15 amino acids. V was trimmed by 0 bases and J by 8 bases, leaving 14 bases between them. The germline gives CDR1 SGHRS, CDR2 YFSETQ. CDR3 DNA sequence: TGCGCCAGCAGCTTGGCCGGGGCAGGGGTCGAAAAACTGTTTTTT. This gives the protein CASSLAGAGVEKLFF.

This sequence joins TRBV6-1 and TRBJ2-5; 10 bases match TRBD1. V shed 2 bases and J 4 bases; nucleotides not matched to a gene: 13. This CDR3 is built from 18 residues. Germline V gives CDR1 MNHNS, CDR2 SASEGT. CDR3 bases: TGTGCCAGCAGTGAAAATGTTCGGACAGGGGGTTCAGGAGAGACCCAGTACTTC. As protein: CASSENVRTGGSGETQYF.

The chain recombines TRBV5-5 with TRBJ1-6; unclear D gene. Germline CDR1 and CDR2: SGHKS and YYEKEE (reference sequence). Trimming pared 1 base from V and 5 bases from J, leaving 13 bases between. The CDR3 is 16 amino acids. CDR3 DNA sequence: TGTGCCAGCAGCTTGTACTCCCCTGTCGATAATTCACCCCTCCACTTT. Translated: CASSLYSPVDNSPLHF.

Notes on this clone: This sample also contains other DNA sequences that code for the same CDR3. The V and J genes are TRBV7-2 and TRBJ2-3; 10 bases map to TRBD2. With 5 bases clipped from V and 0 bases from J, the junction kept 2 bases outside the gene matches. CDR3 length equals 15 residues. Germline CDR1 reads SGHTA; CDR2 reads FQGNSA. The CDR3 DNA follows: TGTGCCAGCAGCCCGACTAGCGGGAGCACAGATACGCAGTATTTT. Amino acid sequence: CASSPTSGSTDTQYF.